This TCR beta chain was sequenced during a study of T cell repertoires in cytomegalovirus infection. As for the study in general: Shared public TCR beta signatures pointed to both CMV infection and a matching HLA type.

General study results and limits: Individuals carrying CMV plus the relevant HLA were identified by cumulative frequency of public TCR beta families. Clonotypes of TCR beta that were HLA-C-restricted and CMV-specific dominated the ex vivo response.

Worth noting for this clonotype: Its antigen is as yet unknown.

TCRdb passed the reads through MiXCR, listing each CDR3 protein once. The sample includes some 170,000 distinct CDR3 sequences, approximately 17% of them seen just once. The CDR3 runs 11 residues. Germline loops: CDR1 GTSNPN, CDR2 SVGIG (reference sequence). J was trimmed by 5 bases and V by 2 bases; bases with no gene match: 0. Sequenced: CD8+ T cells from PBMCs. The V and J genes are TRBV30 and TRBJ2-7; 7 bases fit TRBD1. This receptor was identified in a human donor in good health (CMV status not recorded). Some clones in this sample may be carry-over from other donors' samples. The chain's CDR3 is CAWSQGDEQYF. CDR3 bases: TGTGCCTGGAGTCAGGGGGACGAGCAGTACTTC.